The sample holds a few counts of the clone carrying this T cell receptor beta chain. Its matching antigen is unknown. These data are taken from a study of cytomegalovirus exposure and HLA in healthy donors. The study's findings and limits: An analysis was carried out at a later point. It showed that HLA-associated TCR beta chains were more clonally expanded than equally common non-associated chains. In an earlier analysis, about 87% or about 30%: the productive usage of most TCR beta V segments.

Vbeta (60) and Jbeta (13) primers were used in the PCR. Profiling relied on immunoSEQ multiplex PCR, and the TCRdb table lists in-frame clones only, not all of them. The table records 120,000 to 150,000 clones, around a tenth of them present only once. This CDR3 spans 13 amino acids. The germline CDR1 and CDR2 sequences are SGHTA and FQGNSA. V lost 4 bases and J lost 6, with 10 bases in between. This chain joins TRBV7-2 and TRBJ1-5; D unresolved. Specimen: PBMCs. This sequence originates from a male donor in good health and CMV-seronegative. CDR3 coding DNA: TGTGCCAGCAGCTCCCTCGAGAGTCAGCCCCAGCATTTT. This translates into CASSSLESQPQHF.